The rows below give T cell receptor beta chains drawn from one sample of a study of T cell clones after liver transplantation. Profiling relied on immunoSEQ multiplex PCR, and the TCRdb table lists in-frame clones only, not all of them. The repertoire holds fewer than 70,000 clones, with about two thirds as singletons. The sequences come from CD4+ T cells from blood, collected before liver transplant. The receptors stem from a human donor who received a liver transplant. Each CDR3 is given without its conserved first and last residue. The order of the fields is CDR3 protein, V gene.

ASTSSRAQQPQH,TRBV6-1
ASSEGRAAYEQY,TRBV2
ASCGGDSSNQPQH,TRBV2
ASAEAIPHYEQY,TRBV6-6
ASSQETQASSYNSPLH,TRBV4-1
ASSQVGARGNQPQH,TRBV4-2
ASSPRGGGGDTQY,TRBV18
ASSLGFGAGDLSGTDTQY,TRBV5-1
AWTPTGPSTDTQY,TRBV30
AWSVPWQGGAYGYT,TRBV30
ASSPGQDSPLH,TRBV18
ASSSPGGVASNQPQH,TRBV28
ASSLAPSNYGYT,TRBV5-1
SARGGKTQY,TRBV20-1
ASSLAGGLLPSTDTQY,TRBV19
ASRPPRGQTEAF,TRBV6-5
ASSIETDTEAF,TRBV19
SVPPGGGGDTQY,TRBV29-1
ASSQSWRGSRTDTQY,TRBV4-1
ASSLGQGSPEAF,TRBV7-3
ASSYSTGGSYGYT,TRBV6-5
ANSRGTVAYNEQF,TRBV4-1
ASSLGGAWRNTEAF,TRBV5-1
AWSTQGDQPQH,TRBV30
ASRGPGRASPLH,TRBV2
ASDRGTYEQY,TRBV5-1
ASSRGSYEQY,TRBV7-8
ASSLFEQGARQPQH,TRBV19
ASSSGTGGETQY,TRBV5-6
ASSLTASYTGNTGELF,TRBV7-9
AWSRQVNEQF,TRBV30
ASSPFRRGETQY,TRBV11-2
ASSLRGFGANVLT,TRBV28
ASSSLMPGGTEAF,TRBV7-8
ASSPERGPSNEQF,TRBV7-3
ASSWSRDSQQY,TRBV6-5
ASSNGQHYGYT,TRBV10-1
ASSLNRGLGSPLH,TRBV5-4
AWTPGGGTEAF,TRBV30
ASSGGGGSPQH,TRBV10-2
ASSPDRGYNSPLH,TRBV2
ASSLEGYGYT,TRBV7-2
ASSLGPQGRGGYT,TRBV27
ASSSVRGGGTGTGNTIY,TRBV11-2
ASSNEGTPYNEQF,TRBV7-2